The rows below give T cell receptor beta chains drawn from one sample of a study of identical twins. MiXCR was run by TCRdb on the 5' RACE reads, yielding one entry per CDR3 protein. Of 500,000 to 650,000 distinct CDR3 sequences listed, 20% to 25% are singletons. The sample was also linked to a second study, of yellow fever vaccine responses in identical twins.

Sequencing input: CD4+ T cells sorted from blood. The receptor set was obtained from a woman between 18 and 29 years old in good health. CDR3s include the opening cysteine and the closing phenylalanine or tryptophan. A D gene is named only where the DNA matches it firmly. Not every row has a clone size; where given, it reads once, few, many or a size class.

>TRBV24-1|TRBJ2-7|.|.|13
TGTGCCACCAGTGAAACCGGGACAAGCGAGCAGTACTTC
CATSETGTSEQYF
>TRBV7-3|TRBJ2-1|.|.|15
TGTGCCAAAACTTTCGGCGGGAACACCTACAATGAGCAGTTCTTC
CAKTFGGNTYNEQFF
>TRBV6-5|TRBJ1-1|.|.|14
TGTGCCAGCAGTTACGGTAGGGTTGCCACTGAAGCTTTCTTT
CASSYGRVATEAFF
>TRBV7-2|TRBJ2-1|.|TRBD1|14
TGTGCCAGCAGCTTCCCAGGGGGCGCGTGGGAGCAGTTCTTC
CASSFPGGAWEQFF
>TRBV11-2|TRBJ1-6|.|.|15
TGTGCCAGCAGCTTAGAGCCAGGCTTCGGTTCACCCCTCCACTTT
CASSLEPGFGSPLHF
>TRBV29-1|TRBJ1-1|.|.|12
TGCAGCGTTTCCGAAGGGTACACTGAAGCTTTCTTT
CSVSEGYTEAFF
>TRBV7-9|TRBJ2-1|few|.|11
TGTGCCAGCAGCCCGGCAGGGTATGAGTTCTTC
CASSPAGYEFF
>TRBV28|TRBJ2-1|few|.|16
TGTGCCAGCAGTTTGGATGTTGGGCGGGCCGACAATGAGCAGTTCTTC
CASSLDVGRADNEQFF
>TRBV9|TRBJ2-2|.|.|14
TGTGCCAGCAGCGTAGCGGGGGCCACCGGGGAGCTGTTTTTT
CASSVAGATGELFF
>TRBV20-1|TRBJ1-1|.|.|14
TGCAGTGCTACTCTGTTCGGGGGAAAAACTGAAGCTTTCTTT
CSATLFGGKTEAFF
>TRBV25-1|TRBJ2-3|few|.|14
TGTGCCAGCAGTGTCTGGGAGAGCACAGATACGCAGTATTTT
CASSVWESTDTQYF
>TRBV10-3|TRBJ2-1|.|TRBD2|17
TGTGCCATCAGTACTAGCGGGAGGTCTTCGGGGTACAATGAGCAGTTCTTC
CAISTSGRSSGYNEQFF